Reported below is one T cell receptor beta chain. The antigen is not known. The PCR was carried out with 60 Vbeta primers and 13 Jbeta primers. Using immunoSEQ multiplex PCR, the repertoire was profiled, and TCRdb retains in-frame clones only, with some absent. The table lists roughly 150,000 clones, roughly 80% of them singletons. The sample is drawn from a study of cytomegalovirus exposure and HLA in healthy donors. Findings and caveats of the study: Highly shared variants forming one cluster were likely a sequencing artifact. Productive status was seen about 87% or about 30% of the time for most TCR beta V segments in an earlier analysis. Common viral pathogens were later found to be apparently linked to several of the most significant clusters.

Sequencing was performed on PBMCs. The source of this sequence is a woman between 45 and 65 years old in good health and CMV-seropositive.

Here the CDR3 DNA reads TGTGCCAGCAGTTCTCCCGGCTACACCTTC. Translating it yields CASSSPGYTF. This rearrangement joins TRBV6-1 to TRBJ1-2; D unresolved. From germline, CDR1 is MNHNS and CDR2 SASEGT. The CDR3 totals 10 residues. V lost 5 bases and J 8 bases, leaving 6 bases between the germline ends.